This TCR beta chain is drawn from a study of response to subunit inactivated influenza vaccine. TCRdb processed the RT-PCR reads anew with MiXCR; each CDR3 protein has one entry. The sample includes approximately 480,000 distinct CDR3 sequences, roughly 9.7% of them seen just once. In this sample, this clonotype turned up many times. What it binds is unknown. V was pared by 5 bases and J by 3 bases, with 10 bases between. Germline assignment: CDR1 LNHNV and CDR2 YYDKDF (reference sequence). The CDR3 is made up of 13 amino acids. Whole-study results and caveats: The authors proposed limited new T cell recruitment per seasonal influenza vaccination.

This sample comprised PBMCs from blood, obtained roughly 45 days after vaccination. The clonotype was recovered from a man in his forties or fifties who received an inactivated influenza vaccine. The chain uses TRBV15 and TRBJ1-2; D might be TRBD1 (5 bases). CDR3 nucleotide sequence: TGTGCCACCAGCCGGGACGGACACTATGGCTACACCTTC. This codes for CATSRDGHYGYTF.